The clone carrying this TCR beta chain was seen a single time. The data originate from a study of blood T cell repertoires in COVID-19. Study background: T cells, B-cell-depleted T cells, or PBMCs provided the cDNA or gDNA that served as material.

This CDR3 spans 13 amino acids. Trimming took 1 base from V and 3 from J, leaving 6 bases between them. Germline V CDR1 and CDR2: WNHNN, SYGVQD (reference sequence). The table came from immunoSEQ multiplex PCR; TCRdb's copy has only in-frame clones and leaves some out. The sample records 250,000 or so clones, around nine tenths being singletons. The clonotype was recovered from a woman aged 25 to 39 who had been exposed to COVID-19. The sample taken for sequencing was PBMCs or T cells enriched from blood (not recorded which). The chain employs TRBV10-1 and TRBJ1-2; D call uncertain. In DNA, the CDR3 is TGCGCCAGCAGTGAGTACGGTGACTATGGCTACACCTTC. As protein: CASSEYGDYGYTF.